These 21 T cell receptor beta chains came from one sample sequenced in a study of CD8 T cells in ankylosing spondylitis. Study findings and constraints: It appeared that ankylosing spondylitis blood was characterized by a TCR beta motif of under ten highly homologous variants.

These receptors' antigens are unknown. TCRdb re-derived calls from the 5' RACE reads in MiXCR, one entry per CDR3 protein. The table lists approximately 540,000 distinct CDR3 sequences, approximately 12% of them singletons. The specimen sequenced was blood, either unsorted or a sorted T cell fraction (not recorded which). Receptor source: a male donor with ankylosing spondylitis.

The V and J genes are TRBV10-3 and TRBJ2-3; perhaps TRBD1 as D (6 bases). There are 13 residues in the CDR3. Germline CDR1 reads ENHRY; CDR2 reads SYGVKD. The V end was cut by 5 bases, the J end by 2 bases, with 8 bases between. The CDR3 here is CAISRDTTDTQYF. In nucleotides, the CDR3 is TGTGCCATCAGTCGGGACACCACAGATACGCAGTATTTT.

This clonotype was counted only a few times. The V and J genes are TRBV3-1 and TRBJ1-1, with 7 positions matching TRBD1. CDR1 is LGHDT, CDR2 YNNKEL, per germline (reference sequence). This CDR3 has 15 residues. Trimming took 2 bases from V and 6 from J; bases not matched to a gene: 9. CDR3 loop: CASSQNRGWTPEAFF. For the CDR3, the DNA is TGTGCCAGCAGCCAAAACAGGGGTTGGACCCCTGAAGCTTTCTTT.

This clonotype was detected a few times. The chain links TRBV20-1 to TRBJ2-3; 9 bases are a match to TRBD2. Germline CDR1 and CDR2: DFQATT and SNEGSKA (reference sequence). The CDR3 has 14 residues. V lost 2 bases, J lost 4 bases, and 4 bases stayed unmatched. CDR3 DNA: TGCAGTGCTAGAATAGCGGGAGCCTCAGATACGCAGTATTTT. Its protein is CSARIAGASDTQYF.

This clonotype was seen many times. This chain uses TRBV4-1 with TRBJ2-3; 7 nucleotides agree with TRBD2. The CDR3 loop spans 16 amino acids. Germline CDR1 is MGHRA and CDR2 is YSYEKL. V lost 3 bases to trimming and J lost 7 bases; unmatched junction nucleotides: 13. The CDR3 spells CASSQNLAEGWYTQYF. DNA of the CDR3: TGCGCCAGCAGCCAGAACCTAGCGGAAGGCTGGTATACGCAGTATTTT.

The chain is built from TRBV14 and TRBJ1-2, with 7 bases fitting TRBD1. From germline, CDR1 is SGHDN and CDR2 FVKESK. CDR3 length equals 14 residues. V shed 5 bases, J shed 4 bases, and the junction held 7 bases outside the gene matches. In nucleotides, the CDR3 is TGTGCCAGCAGCTTGGGACAGAACCTCTATGGCTACACCTTC. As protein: CASSLGQNLYGYTF.

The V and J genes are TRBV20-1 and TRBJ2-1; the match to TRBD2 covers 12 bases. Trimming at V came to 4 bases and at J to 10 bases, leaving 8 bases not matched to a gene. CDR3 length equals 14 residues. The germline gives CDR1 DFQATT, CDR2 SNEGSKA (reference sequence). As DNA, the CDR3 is TGCAGTGCTATGGGACTAGCGGGCCTCAGGGAGCAGTTCTTC. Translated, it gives CSAMGLAGLREQFF.

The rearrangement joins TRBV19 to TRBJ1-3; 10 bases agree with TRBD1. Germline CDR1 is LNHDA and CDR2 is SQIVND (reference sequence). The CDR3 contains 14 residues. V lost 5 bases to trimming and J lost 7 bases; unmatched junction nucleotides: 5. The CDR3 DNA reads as TGTGCCAGTAGTGGGACAGGGGTGATGAACACCATATATTTT. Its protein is CASSGTGVMNTIYF.

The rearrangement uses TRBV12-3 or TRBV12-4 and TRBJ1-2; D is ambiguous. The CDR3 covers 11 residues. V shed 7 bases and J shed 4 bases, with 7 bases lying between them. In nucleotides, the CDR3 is TGTGCCAGCAACGGCGTCTATGGCTACACCTTC. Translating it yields CASNGVYGYTF.

Here the CDR3 reads CASSLQLVYEQYF. DNA for the CDR3: TGTGCCAGCAGTTTACAACTAGTCTACGAGCAGTACTTC. The chain combines TRBV12-3 or TRBV12-4 with TRBJ2-7, with D possibly TRBD2 on 5 matching bases. This CDR3 region has 13 residues. The V end was cut by 2 bases, the J end by 3 bases, with 8 bases between.

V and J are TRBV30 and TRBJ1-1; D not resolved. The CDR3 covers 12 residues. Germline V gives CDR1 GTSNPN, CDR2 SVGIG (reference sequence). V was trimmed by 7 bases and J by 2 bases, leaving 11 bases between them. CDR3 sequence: CASTYPNTEAFF. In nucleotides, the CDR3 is TGTGCCTCCACGTATCCTAACACTGAAGCTTTCTTT.

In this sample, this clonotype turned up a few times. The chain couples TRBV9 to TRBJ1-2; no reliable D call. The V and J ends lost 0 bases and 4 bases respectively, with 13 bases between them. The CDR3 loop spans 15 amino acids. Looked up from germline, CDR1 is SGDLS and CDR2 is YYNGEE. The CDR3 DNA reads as TGTGCCAGCAGCGTAGAAACGGCACCCGGCTATGGCTACACCTTC. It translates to CASSVETAPGYGYTF.

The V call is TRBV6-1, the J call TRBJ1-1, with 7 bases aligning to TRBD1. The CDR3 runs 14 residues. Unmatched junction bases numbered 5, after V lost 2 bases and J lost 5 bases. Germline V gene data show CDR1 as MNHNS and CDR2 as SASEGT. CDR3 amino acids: CASSEIDRVTEAFF. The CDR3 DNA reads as TGTGCCAGCAGTGAAATAGACAGGGTAACTGAAGCTTTCTTT.

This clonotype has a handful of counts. This CDR3 is CSARDGAGLFF. The CDR3 nucleotides are TGCAGTGCTAGAGATGGAGCCGGGCTGTTTTTT. This chain joins TRBV20-1 and TRBJ2-2; no reliable D call. The CDR3 is 11 residues long. Trimming removed 0 bases from V and 13 bases from J, with 9 bases in between. CDR1 and CDR2 from the germline V gene are DFQATT and SNEGSKA (reference sequence).

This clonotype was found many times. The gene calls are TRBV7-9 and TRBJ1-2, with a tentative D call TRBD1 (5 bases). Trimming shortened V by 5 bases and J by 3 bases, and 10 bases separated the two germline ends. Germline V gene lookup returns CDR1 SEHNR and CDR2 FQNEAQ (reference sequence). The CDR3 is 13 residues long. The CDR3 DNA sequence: TGTGCCAGCAGCCTTGGGACGGACTATGGCTACACCTTC. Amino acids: CASSLGTDYGYTF.

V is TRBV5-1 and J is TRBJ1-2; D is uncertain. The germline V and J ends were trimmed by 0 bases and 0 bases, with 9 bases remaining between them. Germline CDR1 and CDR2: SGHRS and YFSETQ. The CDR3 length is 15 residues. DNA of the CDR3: TGCGCCAGCAGCTTGGCTGGGCAGACTAACTATGGCTACACCTTC. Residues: CASSLAGQTNYGYTF. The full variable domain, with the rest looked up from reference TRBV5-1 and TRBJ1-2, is KAGVTQTPRYLIKTRGQQVTLSCSPISGHRSVSWYQQTPGQGLQFLFEYFSETQRNKGNFPGRFSGRQFSNSRSEMNVSTLELGDSALYLCASSLAGQTNYGYTFGSGTRLTVV.

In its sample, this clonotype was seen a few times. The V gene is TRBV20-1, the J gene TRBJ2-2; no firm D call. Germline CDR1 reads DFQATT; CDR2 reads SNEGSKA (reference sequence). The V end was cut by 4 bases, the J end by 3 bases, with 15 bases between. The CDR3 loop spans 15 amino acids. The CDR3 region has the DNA TGCAGTGCTACTTCACCCGGCACACACACCGGGGAGCTGTTTTTT. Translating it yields CSATSPGTHTGELFF.

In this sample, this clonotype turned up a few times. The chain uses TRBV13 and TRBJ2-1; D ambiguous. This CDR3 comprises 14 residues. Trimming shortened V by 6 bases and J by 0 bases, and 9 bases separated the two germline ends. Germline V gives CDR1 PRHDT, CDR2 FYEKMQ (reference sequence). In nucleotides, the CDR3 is TGTGCCAGCAGGTCCACGAGCTCCTACAATGAGCAGTTCTTC. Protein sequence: CASRSTSSYNEQFF.

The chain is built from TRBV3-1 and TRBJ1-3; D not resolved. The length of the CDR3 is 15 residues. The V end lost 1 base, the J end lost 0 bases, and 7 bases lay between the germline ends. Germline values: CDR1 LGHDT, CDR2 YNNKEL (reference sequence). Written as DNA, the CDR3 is TGTGCCAGCAGCCAAGGGGCGGCCTCTGGAAACACCATATATTTT. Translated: CASSQGAASGNTIYF.

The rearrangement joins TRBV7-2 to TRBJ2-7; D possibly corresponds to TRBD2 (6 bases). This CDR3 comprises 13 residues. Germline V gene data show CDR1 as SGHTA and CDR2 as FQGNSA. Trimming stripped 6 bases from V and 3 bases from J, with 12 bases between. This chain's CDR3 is CASSRGWDYEQYF. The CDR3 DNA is TGTGCCAGCAGTCGGGGGTGGGACTACGAGCAGTACTTC.

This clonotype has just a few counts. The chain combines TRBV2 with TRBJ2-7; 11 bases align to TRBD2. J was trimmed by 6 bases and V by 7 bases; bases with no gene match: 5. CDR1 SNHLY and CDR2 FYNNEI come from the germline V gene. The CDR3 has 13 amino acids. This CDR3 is CASNHGLAGEQYF. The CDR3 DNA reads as TGTGCCAGCAATCACGGACTAGCGGGCGAGCAGTACTTC.

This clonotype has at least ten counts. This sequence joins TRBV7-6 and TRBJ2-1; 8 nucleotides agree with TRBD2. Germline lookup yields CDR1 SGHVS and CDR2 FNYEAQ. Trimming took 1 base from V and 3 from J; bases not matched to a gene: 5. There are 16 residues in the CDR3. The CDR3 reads CASSLGVAGIYNEQFF. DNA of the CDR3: TGTGCCAGCAGCTTAGGCGTAGCGGGGATCTACAATGAGCAGTTCTTC.